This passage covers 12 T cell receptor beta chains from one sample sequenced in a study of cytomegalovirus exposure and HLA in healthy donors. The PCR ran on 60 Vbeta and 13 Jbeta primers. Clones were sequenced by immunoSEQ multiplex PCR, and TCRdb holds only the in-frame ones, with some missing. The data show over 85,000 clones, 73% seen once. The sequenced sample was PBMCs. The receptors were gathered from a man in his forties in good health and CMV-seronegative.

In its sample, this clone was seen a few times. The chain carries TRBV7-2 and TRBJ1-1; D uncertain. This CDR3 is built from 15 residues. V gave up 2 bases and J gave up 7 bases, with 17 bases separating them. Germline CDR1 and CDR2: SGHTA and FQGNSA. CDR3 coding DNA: TGTGCCAGCAGCTTAAAAATGATGGGCAGGTTTGAAGCTTTCTTT. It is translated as CASSLKMMGRFEAFF.

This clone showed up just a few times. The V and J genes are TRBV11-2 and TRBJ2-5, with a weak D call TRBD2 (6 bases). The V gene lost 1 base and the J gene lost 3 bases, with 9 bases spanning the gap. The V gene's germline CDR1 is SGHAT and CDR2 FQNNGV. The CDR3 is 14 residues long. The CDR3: CASSLGWGEETQYF. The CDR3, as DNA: TGTGCCAGCAGCTTAGGTTGGGGGGAAGAGACCCAGTACTTC.

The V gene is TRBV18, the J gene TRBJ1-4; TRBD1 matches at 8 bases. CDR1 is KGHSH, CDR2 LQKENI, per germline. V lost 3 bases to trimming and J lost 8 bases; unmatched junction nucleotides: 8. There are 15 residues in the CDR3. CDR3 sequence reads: CASSPLDRVFEKLFF. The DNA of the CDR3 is TGTGCCAGCTCACCGTTGGACAGGGTATTCGAAAAACTGTTTTTT.

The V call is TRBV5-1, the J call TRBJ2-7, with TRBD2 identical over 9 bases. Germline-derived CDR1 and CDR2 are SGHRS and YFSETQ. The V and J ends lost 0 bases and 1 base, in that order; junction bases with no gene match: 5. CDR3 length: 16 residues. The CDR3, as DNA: TGCGCCAGCAGCTTGGTTGCGGGGGGGTATTCCTACGAGCAGTACTTC. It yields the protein CASSLVAGGYSYEQYF.

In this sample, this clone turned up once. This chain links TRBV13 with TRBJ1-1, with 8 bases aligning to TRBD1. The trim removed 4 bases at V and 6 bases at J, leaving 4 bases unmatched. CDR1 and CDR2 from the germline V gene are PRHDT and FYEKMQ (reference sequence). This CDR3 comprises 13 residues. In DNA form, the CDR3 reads TGTGCCAGCAGCTCCGACAGGGGTCCTGAAGCTTTCTTT. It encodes CASSSDRGPEAFF.

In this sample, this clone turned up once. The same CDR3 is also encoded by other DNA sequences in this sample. The CDR3 protein is CASSIRGSGNQPQHF. CDR3 DNA: TGTGCCAGTAGTATAAGGGGGTCAGGTAATCAGCCCCAGCATTTT. This chain uses TRBV19 with TRBJ1-5, with D perhaps matching TRBD1 (6 bases). The germline CDR1 and CDR2 sequences are LNHDA and SQIVND (reference sequence). Trimming stripped 2 bases from V and 4 bases from J, with 12 bases between. The CDR3 runs to 15 residues.

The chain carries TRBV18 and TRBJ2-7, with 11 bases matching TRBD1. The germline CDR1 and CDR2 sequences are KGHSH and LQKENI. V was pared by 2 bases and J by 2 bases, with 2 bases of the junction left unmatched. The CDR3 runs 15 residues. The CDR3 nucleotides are TGTGCCAGCTCACCAGTGGGACAGGGGGCCTACGAGCAGTACTTC. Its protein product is CASSPVGQGAYEQYF.

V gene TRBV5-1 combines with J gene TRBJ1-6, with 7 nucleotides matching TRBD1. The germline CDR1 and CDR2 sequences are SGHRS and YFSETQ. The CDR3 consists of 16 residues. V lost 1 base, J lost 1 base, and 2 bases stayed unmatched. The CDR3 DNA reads TGCGCCAGCAGCTTGACACAGGGGTCCTATAATTCACCCCTCCACTTT. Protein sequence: CASSLTQGSYNSPLHF.

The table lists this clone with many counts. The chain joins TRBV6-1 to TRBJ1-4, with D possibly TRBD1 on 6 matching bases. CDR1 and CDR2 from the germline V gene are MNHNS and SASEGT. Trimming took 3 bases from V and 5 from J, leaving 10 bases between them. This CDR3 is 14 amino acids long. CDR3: CASSETGRNEKLFF. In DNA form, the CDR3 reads TGTGCCAGCAGTGAGACAGGCAGGAATGAAAAACTGTTTTTT.

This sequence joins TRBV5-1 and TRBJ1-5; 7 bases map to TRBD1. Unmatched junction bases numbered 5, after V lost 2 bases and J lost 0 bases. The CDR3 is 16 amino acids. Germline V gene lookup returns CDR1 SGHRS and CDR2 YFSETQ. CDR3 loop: CASSLTGVYSNQPQHF. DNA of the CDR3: TGCGCCAGCAGCTTAACAGGGGTATATAGCAATCAGCCCCAGCATTTT.

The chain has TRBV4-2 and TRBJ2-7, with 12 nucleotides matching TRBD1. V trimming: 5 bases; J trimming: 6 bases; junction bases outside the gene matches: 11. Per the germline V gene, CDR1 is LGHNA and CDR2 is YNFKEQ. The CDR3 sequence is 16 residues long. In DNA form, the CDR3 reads TGTGCCAGCAGCAATATTTTAGGGACAGGGGGCGGCGAGCAGTACTTC. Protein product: CASSNILGTGGGEQYF.

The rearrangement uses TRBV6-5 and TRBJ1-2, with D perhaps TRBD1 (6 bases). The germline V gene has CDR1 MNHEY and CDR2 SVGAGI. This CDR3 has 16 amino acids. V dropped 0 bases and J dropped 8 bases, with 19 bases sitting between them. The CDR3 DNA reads TGTGCCAGCAGTTACTCGAACGGGGGGCGAGGGAGAGGCTACACCTTC. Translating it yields CASSYSNGGRGRGYTF.